A selection of T cell receptor beta chains follows, all from one sample in a study of T cell repertoires in cytomegalovirus infection. Via MiXCR, TCRdb re-called the reads, giving one row per CDR3 protein. The sample contains about 340,000 distinct CDR3 sequences, 25% to 35% of which appear only once. For these TCRs, the target antigens are not known. The specimen comprised cultured PBMCs, sampled from culture after CMV antigen stimulation. Source of these receptors: a human donor in good health (CMV status not recorded). Some clones in this sample may be carry-over from other donors' samples. CDR3s include the opening cysteine and the closing phenylalanine or tryptophan. D genes are given only for firm matches. For some rows the clone size is stated as once, few or many, or as a class when expanded; others skip it.

J gene,V gene,D gene,clone size,CDR3 DNA,CDR3 protein
TRBJ1-1,TRBV6-1,-,-,TGTGCCGTTAACAGGGAGTACACTGAAGCTTTCTTT,CAVNREYTEAFF
TRBJ1-3,TRBV3-1,-,-,TGTGCCAGCAGCCAAGGACCCCCGGCAGGAAACACCATATATTTT,CASSQGPPAGNTIYF
TRBJ2-1,TRBV13,TRBD1,-,TGTGCCAGCAGCTTACGGGACAGGGAATACAATGAGCAGTTCTTC,CASSLRDREYNEQFF
TRBJ2-4,TRBV20-1,-,once,TGCAGTGCCGAGGGAGCGTGGGACACTCTAGCCAAAAACATTCAGTACTTC,CSAEGAWDTLAKNIQYF
TRBJ2-1,TRBV20-1,-,few,TGCAGTGCTAGAGATCTCACTGGGTACAATGAGCAGTTCTTC,CSARDLTGYNEQFF
TRBJ1-2,TRBV2,-,-,TGTGCCAGCAGTGAAGAAGGAACGAACTATGGCTACACCTTC,CASSEEGTNYGYTF
TRBJ2-1,TRBV6-6,TRBD2,-,TGTGCCAGCAGAGCCGGGACTAGCGGATACAATGAGCAGTTCTTC,CASRAGTSGYNEQFF
TRBJ2-2,TRBV27,-,-,TGTGCCAGCAGTTTAGCGATAAACACCGGGGAGCTGTTTTTT,CASSLAINTGELFF
TRBJ2-2,TRBV19,-,-,TGTGCCAGTAGGTTAGGACAGTCCAGTATCGGGGAGCTGTTTTTT,CASRLGQSSIGELFF
TRBJ1-2,TRBV7-2,-,-,TGTGCCAGCAGCGCCGAGACGGGGGAGGGCTACACCTTC,CASSAETGEGYTF
TRBJ1-5,TRBV20-1,-,few,TGCAGTGCTAGAGATCACAGGCAGGGTCACCAGCCCCAGCATTTT,CSARDHRQGHQPQHF
TRBJ1-2,TRBV10-3,TRBD1,few,TGTGCCATCAATTCCGGGACAGGGGGCAGTCAGGGCTATGGCTACACCTTC,CAINSGTGGSQGYGYTF
TRBJ1-1,TRBV27,-,-,TGTGCCAGCAGTTTATGGAAGGGAAGCACTGAAGCTTTCTTT,CASSLWKGSTEAFF
TRBJ2-2,TRBV7-6,-,few,TGTGCCAGCAGCATCGCCGGGGAGCTGTTTTTT,CASSIAGELFF
TRBJ1-6,TRBV20-1,-,many,TGCAGTGCTAGTAACAGGGATAATTCACCCCTCCACTTT,CSASNRDNSPLHF
TRBJ1-6,TRBV7-9,TRBD1,-,TGTGCCAGCAGCTTAGCCGGGACAGGGGGGACTAGTTCACCCCTCCACTTT,CASSLAGTGGTSSPLHF
TRBJ1-5,TRBV2,-,-,TGTGCCAGCAGCATAACCGGGCCAACAAATCAGCCCCAGCATTTT,CASSITGPTNQPQHF
TRBJ1-6,TRBV7-3,-,-,TGTGCCAGCAGCCGCCTCTATAATTCACCCCTCCACTTT,CASSRLYNSPLHF
TRBJ1-2,TRBV6-1,TRBD1,few,TGTGCCAGCAGTAACCCGGGACAGGGCGGTTATGGCTACACCTTC,CASSNPGQGGYGYTF
TRBJ2-5,TRBV13,TRBD2,-,TGTGCCAGCAGCTCCGGGACTAGCGGGAGGGCCATAGCAGAGACCCAGTACTTC,CASSSGTSGRAIAETQYF
TRBJ2-3,TRBV7-8,TRBD1,many,TGTGCCAGCGCTCCCCCCCCGGGACAGGGGACAGATACGCAGTATTTT,CASAPPPGQGTDTQYF
TRBJ2-1,TRBV7-4,-,-,TGTGCCAGCAGCTTAGGCCAAGCTTCTCTGTTCTTC,CASSLGQASLFF
TRBJ1-1,TRBV18,-,-,TGTGCCAGCTCACGAGAGACGAGCACTGAAGCTTTCTTT,CASSRETSTEAFF